This T cell receptor (beta chain) was observed in a study of blood T cell repertoires in COVID-19. The CDR3 sequence is 14 residues long. In germline, CDR1 is SGHTA, CDR2 FQGNSA. The V and J ends lost 2 bases and 3 bases respectively, with 8 bases between them. Measured with immunoSEQ multiplex PCR; TCRdb has only the in-frame clones, and not every one. The table has about 160,000 clones, approximately 86% seen once. This sequence joins TRBV7-2 and TRBJ2-1; D unresolved. The TCR originated in a man between 60 and 75 years old with COVID-19, enrolled during active disease. Sequenced material: peripheral blood. The CDR3 loop is CASSLTDVYNEQFF. The CDR3 DNA reads as TGTGCCAGCAGCTTAACAGACGTCTACAATGAGCAGTTCTTC.